Below, one T cell receptor (beta chain) is given with its context. A few counts support this clonotype. The target of this receptor is not known. The sample holds no much larger clone one base away, and base qualities are not on file. Read against the paper, the sample's treatment or condition label means: live attenuated yellow fever vaccine strain. At every blood-draw timepoint, two biological replicates of bulk PBMCs were collected. PBMCs were isolated from peripheral blood using a standard Ficoll-Paque protocol. TriZol was used to extract RNA from bulk PBMCs, from CD4 and CD8 fractions, and from dextramer-positive and dextramer-negative fractions. The run used an Illumina NovaSeq 6000. TCR cDNA was made using 5'RACE template switching, a step that added a universal primer site and unique molecular identifiers. cDNA synthesis was primed from both the TCR alpha and TCR beta constant segments. Library amplification involved two PCR steps, and the second step added sample barcodes and sequencing adapters. Sequencing of libraries was performed on Illumina HiSeq 2500 (2x100 bp) or NovaSeq (2x150 bp). The study's processing was this. Reads were demultiplexed and collapsed into UMI consensus sequences with MIGEC, and V(D)J alignment was performed with MiXCR. Vaccine-responding clonotypes were defined with edgeR using replicate PBMC samples, requiring FDR below 0.01 and a log2 fold change above 5 up to day 15. Bulk clonotypes were assigned CD4 or CD8 identity according to which sequenced CD4 or CD8 repertoire held them at higher abundance. TCRdb took the public reads, trimmed them with fastp at Q25, ran MiXCR for clone calling and kept in-frame beta chains. Each CDR3 protein gets just one entry, which takes the most common genes and DNA from the rows behind it. The V and J calls were determined by TCRdb, not by the authors. This sample lists around 300,000 distinct CDR3 sequences; about 4.5% were detected once. The ten largest clones represent around 19% of the sample.

The sample belongs to a study of T cells after yellow fever vaccination (dated by TCRdb to the late 2010s). Background for the entire study: The SMART-Seq v4 Ultra Low Input RNA kit was used to prepare libraries from fractions with low cell numbers. Bulk TCR alpha and beta repertoires were sequenced longitudinally to track T-cell clones before and after primary and booster YFV17D yellow fever vaccination. Two healthy male donors made up the cohort, one aged 18 to 30 years and the other aged 30 to 40 years. Blood was collected at multiple timepoints before and after primary and secondary immunization, and bulk PBMC replicates and cell subsets were isolated.

The CDR3 runs 15 residues from the cysteine to the phenylalanine. Of all the DNA, just the CDR3 is kept, 45 bases in frame from base 1. The germline V gene supplies CDR1 KGHDR and CDR2 SFDVKD. V is reduced by 0 bases and J by 4 bases, leaving a spacing of 9 bases between them. General conclusions and limits of the study: Most clones expanded after primary vaccination (around 97% of CD4 and 88% of CD8) were re-detected after the booster, suggesting that broad memory maintenance occurred. Compared with the primary T-cell response, the secondary T-cell response was faster but weaker, reaching its peak on day 5 rather than on day 15. A small share of clonotypes occurred in both CD4 and CD8 compartments, likely arising from convergent recombination. Because abundant contaminating clonotypes from the bulk population could be contained in FACS-sorted repertoires, computational filtering was required. The study included only two donors, which limits how far the findings can be generalized.

The clonotype was recovered from a man in his late teens or twenties who received the YFV17D yellow fever vaccine. The source material was PBMCs, sampled 15 days after the yellow fever booster vaccination. Rearrangement joined TRBV24-1 to TRBJ2-1; a tentative D match to TRBD1 spans 5 bases. This receptor has the CDR3 CATSDLSRGYNEQFF. The DNA is TGTGCCACCAGTGATTTGAGTAGGGGTTACAATGAGCAGTTCTTC.